The sequence of this T cell receptor (beta chain) was determined in a study of blood T cell repertoires in COVID-19. Study-wide background: T cells, B-cell-depleted T cells, or PBMCs supplied cDNA or gDNA.

Germline assignment: CDR1 LGHDT and CDR2 YNNKEL (reference sequence). V was pared by 4 bases and J by 6 bases, with 13 bases of the junction left unmatched. The CDR3 has 17 residues. Clones were read by immunoSEQ multiplex PCR, and TCRdb kept only the in-frame ones, dropping some. The sample holds roughly 150,000 clones, roughly 85% seen once. The Seattle patients, enrolled during active infection, were followed longitudinally. This sequence originates from a woman aged 50 to 65 with COVID-19, enrolled during active disease. The chain employs TRBV3-1 (or the pseudogene TRBV3-2) and TRBJ2-2; 8 bases fit TRBD1. The sample consisted of peripheral blood. The chain's CDR3 is CASSRPSTGDWAGELFF. CDR3 bases: TGTGCCAGCAGCCGACCCTCGACAGGGGACTGGGCCGGGGAGCTGTTTTTT.